A selection of T cell receptor beta chains follows, all from one sample in a study of Ad26.COV2.S vaccination and SARS-CoV-2 variants. TCRdb's table, derived via immunoSEQ multiplex PCR, lists solely in-frame clones and lacks some. Here the sample spans a few hundred thousand clones, about 88% being singletons. The sample consisted of peripheral blood, taken in a trial of Ad26.COV2.S vaccine versus placebo. The origin of the receptors is a person between 18 and 59 years old who received the Ad26.COV2.S COVID-19 vaccine or a placebo. Both conserved end residues are part of each CDR3.

CDR3: CASSLSGREVYEQYF
V: TRBV7-2

CDR3: CASSFQLDTQYF
V: TRBV7-9

CDR3: CASRTDRGGNQPQHF
V: TRBV6-5

CDR3: CASSFRDAGNTIYF
V: TRBV7-2

CDR3: CASSLSRTGQETQYF
V: TRBV7-6

CDR3: CASSIQGAGYTF
V: TRBV5-1

CDR3: CASSEVAPYEQYF
V: TRBV2

CDR3: CASSFGTLFYEQYF
V: TRBV7-2

CDR3: CASRSGEREVDTQYF
V: TRBV11-2

CDR3: CASSLGQGSSGELFF
V: TRBV5-1

CDR3: CATSDFRGQNTEAFF
V: TRBV24-1

CDR3: CASSLALRTYNEQFF
V: TRBV7-2

CDR3: CASSPAGGLTGELFF
V: TRBV27

CDR3: CASSPTEETQYF
V: TRBV3-1/TRBV3-2

CDR3: CASSSRTSGPPGTQYF
V: TRBV19

CDR3: CASSQVGGLAGGNEQFF
V: TRBV4-2

CDR3: CASSEDAGASYNEQFF
V: TRBV2

CDR3: CASSLHPNTEAFF
V: TRBV7-3

CDR3: CASSQGTANTGELFF
V: TRBV18

CDR3: CATSRGRGREKLFF
V: TRBV15

CDR3: CASSRDSAFQETQYF
V: TRBV3-1/TRBV3-2

CDR3: CAIRRDSTNEKLFF
V: TRBV10-3

CDR3: CASSEATLNTEAFF
V: TRBV6-1